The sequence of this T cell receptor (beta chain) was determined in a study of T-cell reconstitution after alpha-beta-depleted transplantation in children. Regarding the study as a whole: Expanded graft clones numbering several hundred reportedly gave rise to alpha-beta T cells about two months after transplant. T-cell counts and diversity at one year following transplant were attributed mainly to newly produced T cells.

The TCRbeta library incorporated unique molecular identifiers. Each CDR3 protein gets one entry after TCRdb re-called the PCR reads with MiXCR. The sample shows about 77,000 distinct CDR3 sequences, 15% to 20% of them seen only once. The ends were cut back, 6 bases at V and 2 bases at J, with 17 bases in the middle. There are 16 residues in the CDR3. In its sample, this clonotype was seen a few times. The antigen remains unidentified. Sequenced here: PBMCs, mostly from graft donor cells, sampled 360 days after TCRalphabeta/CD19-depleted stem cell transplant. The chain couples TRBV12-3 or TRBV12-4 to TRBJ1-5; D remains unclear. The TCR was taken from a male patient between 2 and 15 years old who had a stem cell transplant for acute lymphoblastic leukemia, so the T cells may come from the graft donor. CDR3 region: CASSYPRGAGNQPQHF. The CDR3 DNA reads TGTGCCAGCAGCTACCCCCGCGGCGCGGGCAATCAGCCCCAGCATTTT.